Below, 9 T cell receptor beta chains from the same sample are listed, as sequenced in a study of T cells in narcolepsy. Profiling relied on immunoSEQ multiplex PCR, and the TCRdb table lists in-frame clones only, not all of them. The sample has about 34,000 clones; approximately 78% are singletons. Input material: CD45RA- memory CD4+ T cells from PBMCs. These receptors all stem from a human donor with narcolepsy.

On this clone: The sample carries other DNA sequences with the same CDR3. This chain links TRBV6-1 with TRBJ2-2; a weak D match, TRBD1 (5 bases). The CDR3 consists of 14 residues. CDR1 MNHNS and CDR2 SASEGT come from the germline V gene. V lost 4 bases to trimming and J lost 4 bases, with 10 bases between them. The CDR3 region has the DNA TGTGCCAGCAGTGCCTTCCAGGGCACCGGGGAGCTGTTTTTT. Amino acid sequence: CASSAFQGTGELFF.

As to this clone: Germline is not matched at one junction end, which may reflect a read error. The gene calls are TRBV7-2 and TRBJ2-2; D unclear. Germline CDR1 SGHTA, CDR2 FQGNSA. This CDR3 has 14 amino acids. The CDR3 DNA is TGCGCCAGCAGCCAAGATTGGGGTACCGGGGAGCTGTTTTTT. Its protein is CASSQDWGTGELFF.

Written as DNA, the CDR3 is TGTGCCAGCAGCTTCCTAGGGGAAAACACTGAAGCTTTCTTT. It is translated as CASSFLGENTEAFF. The chain couples TRBV7-3 to TRBJ1-1; perhaps TRBD1 as D (5 bases). Germline V gene lookup returns CDR1 SGHTA and CDR2 FQGTGA. This CDR3 region has 14 residues. V lost 3 bases to trimming and J lost 2 bases, with 10 bases between them.

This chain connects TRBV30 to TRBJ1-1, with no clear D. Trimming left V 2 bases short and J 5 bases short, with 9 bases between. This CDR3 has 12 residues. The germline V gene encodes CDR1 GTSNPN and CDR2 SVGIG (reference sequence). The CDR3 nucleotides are TGTGCCTGGAGTATCCCGACAACTGAAGCTTTCTTT. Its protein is CAWSIPTTEAFF.

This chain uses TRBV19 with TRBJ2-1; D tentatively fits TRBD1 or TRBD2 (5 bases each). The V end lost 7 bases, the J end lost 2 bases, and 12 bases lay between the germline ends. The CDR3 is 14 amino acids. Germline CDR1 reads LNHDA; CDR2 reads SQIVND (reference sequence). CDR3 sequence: CASTGADTYNEQFF. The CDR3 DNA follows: TGTGCCAGTACCGGGGCAGACACCTACAATGAGCAGTTCTTC.

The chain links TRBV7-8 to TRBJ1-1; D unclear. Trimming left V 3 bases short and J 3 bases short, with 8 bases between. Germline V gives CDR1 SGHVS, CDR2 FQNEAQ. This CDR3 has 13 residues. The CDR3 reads CASSLGSYTEAFF. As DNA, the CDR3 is TGTGCCAGCAGCTTGGGCAGTTACACTGAAGCTTTCTTT.

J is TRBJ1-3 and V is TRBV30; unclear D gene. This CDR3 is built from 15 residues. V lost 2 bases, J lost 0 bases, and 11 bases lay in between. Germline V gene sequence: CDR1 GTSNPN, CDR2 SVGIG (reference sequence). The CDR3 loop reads CAWSLLGISGNTIYF. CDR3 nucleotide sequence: TGTGCCTGGAGTTTGCTCGGGATCTCTGGAAACACCATATATTTT.

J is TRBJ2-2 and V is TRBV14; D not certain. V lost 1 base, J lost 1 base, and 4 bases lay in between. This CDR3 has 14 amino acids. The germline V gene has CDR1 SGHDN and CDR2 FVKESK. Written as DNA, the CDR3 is TGTGCCAGCAGCCAAGTCAAGAACACCGGGGAGCTGTTTTTT. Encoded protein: CASSQVKNTGELFF.

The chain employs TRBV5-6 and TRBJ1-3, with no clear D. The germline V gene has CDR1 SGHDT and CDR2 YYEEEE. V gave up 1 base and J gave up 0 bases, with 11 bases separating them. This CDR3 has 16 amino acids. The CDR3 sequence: CASSLRTVFSGNTIYF. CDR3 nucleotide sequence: TGTGCCAGCAGCTTGAGGACGGTCTTCTCTGGAAACACCATATATTTT.